This T cell receptor beta chain was profiled in a study of shared T cell receptors in the human thymus. This CDR3 has 15 amino acids. CDR1 is SGHTA, CDR2 FQGNSA, per germline. Deletions cut 4 bases from V and 0 bases from J, with 12 bases between. The method was immunoSEQ multiplex PCR; TCRdb's version includes in-frame clones alone and lacks a portion of them. The sample consists of hundreds of thousands of clones, approximately 78% of them appearing once. Another study also made use of these data, one on human thymus T cells. As that study records: Resections from corrective heart surgery supplied the thymus tissue. Thymic and blood repertoires appeared to carry a bias in their V and J gene usage.

Sequencing input: thymocytes. This TCR came from a boy under three years old with a congenital heart defect. The rearrangement joins TRBV7-2 to TRBJ2-5; no clear D. The chain's CDR3 is CASSSLNRDQETQYF. The DNA for the CDR3 is TGTGCCAGCAGCTCCCTCAATCGGGACCAAGAGACCCAGTACTTC.